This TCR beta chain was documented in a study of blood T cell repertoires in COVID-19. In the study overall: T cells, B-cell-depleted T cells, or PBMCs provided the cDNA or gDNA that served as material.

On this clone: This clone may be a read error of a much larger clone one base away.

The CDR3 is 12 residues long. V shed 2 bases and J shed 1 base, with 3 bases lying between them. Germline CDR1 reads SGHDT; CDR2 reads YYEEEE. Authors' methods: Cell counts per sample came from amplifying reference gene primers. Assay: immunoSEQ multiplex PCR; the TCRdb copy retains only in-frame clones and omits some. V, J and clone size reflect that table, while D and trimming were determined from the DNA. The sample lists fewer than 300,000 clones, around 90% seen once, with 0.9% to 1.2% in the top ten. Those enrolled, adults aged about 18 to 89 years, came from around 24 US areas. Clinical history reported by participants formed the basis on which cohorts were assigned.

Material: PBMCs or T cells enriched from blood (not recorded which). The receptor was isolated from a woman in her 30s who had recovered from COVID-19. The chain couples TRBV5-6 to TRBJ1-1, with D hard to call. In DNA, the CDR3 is TGTGCCAGCAGCTTTCAGAACACTGAAGCTTTCTTT. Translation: CASSFQNTEAFF.